These 16 T cell receptor beta chains originate from one sample sequenced in a study of T cell changes during pregnancy in multiple sclerosis. TCRdb's table, derived via immunoSEQ multiplex PCR, lists solely in-frame clones and lacks some. The table lists roughly 38,000 clones, 91% of them singletons. The sample was CD4+ T cells from peripheral blood mononuclear cells, taken in the second trimester of pregnancy. These receptors were collected from a female donor in good health, enrolled as a control in a pregnancy study.

V is TRBV28 and J is TRBJ1-5; D call uncertain. This CDR3 contains 15 residues. Germline V gene sequence: CDR1 MDHEN, CDR2 SYDVKM. The V end was cut by 4 bases, the J end by 4 bases, with 14 bases between. CDR3 bases: TGTGCCAGCAGTTCGACATCGGCGGGAAATCAGCCCCAGCATTTT. It yields the protein CASSSTSAGNQPQHF.

The chain combines TRBV2 with TRBJ2-1; D not resolved. Germline assignment: CDR1 SNHLY and CDR2 FYNNEI. The CDR3 contains 12 residues. V gave up 5 bases and J gave up 8 bases, with 10 bases separating them. The CDR3 region is CASSRSGYEQFF. The CDR3, as DNA: TGTGCCAGCAGTCGGAGTGGCTATGAGCAGTTCTTC.

The rearrangement links TRBV5-6 to TRBJ1-1; D ambiguous. CDR1 and CDR2 from the germline V gene are SGHDT and YYEEEE. CDR3 length equals 13 residues. V lost 4 bases, J lost 2 bases, and 9 bases lay in between. CDR3 coding DNA: TGTGCCAGCAGCCTTCAGCGTAACACTGAAGCTTTCTTT. As protein: CASSLQRNTEAFF.

The CDR3 reads CASIRGTGSYEQYF. The CDR3 coding sequence is TGTGCCAGCATTAGGGGCACCGGGTCCTACGAGCAGTACTTC. This chain joins TRBV6-1 and TRBJ2-7; maybe TRBD1 (5 bases). The V end lost 7 bases, the J end lost 1 base, and 14 bases lay between the germline ends. Germline CDR1 is MNHNS and CDR2 is SASEGT. The CDR3 contains 14 residues.

The gene calls are TRBV9 and TRBJ1-1; D unresolved. Trimming pared 4 bases from V and 0 bases from J, leaving 7 bases between. CDR3 length equals 13 residues. Germline V CDR1 and CDR2: SGDLS, YYNGEE. CDR3 coding DNA: TGTGCCAGCAGCAATCATCTGAACACTGAAGCTTTCTTT. It yields the protein CASSNHLNTEAFF.

The chain couples TRBV18 to TRBJ1-5; TRBD1 matches 8 bases. CDR3 length: 15 amino acids. The junction had 1 base not matched to a gene; V was cut back by 3 bases and J by 0 bases. Germline V gene sequence: CDR1 KGHSH, CDR2 LQKENI. DNA for the CDR3: TGTGCCAGCTCACCGGGACAGGCTAGCAATCAGCCCCAGCATTTT. As protein: CASSPGQASNQPQHF.

This chain connects TRBV9 to TRBJ2-4; D ambiguous. The CDR3 covers 13 residues. CDR1 and CDR2 from the germline V gene are SGDLS and YYNGEE. V shed 3 bases and J shed 9 bases, with 13 bases lying between them. CDR3: CASSALLSGIQYF. CDR3 nucleotides: TGTGCCAGCAGCGCCCTCCTAAGTGGCATTCAGTACTTC.

This clone was counted between two and nine times. The rearrangement links TRBV4-2 to TRBJ1-2; D remains ambiguous. V was trimmed by 0 bases and J by 8 bases, leaving 10 bases between them. The length of the CDR3 is 13 residues. Germline V gives CDR1 LGHNA, CDR2 YNFKEQ. The CDR3 nucleotides are TGTGCCAGCAGCCAAGATATGAGCGGGGGCTACACCTTC. Residues: CASSQDMSGGYTF.

The J gene is TRBJ1-3, the V gene TRBV10-3; tentative D call: TRBD1 (6 bases). The CDR3 covers 16 residues. V gave up 10 bases and J gave up 0 bases, with 19 bases separating them. CDR1 and CDR2 from the germline V gene are ENHRY and SYGVKD. The CDR3 loop reads CATKTGGPGSGNTIYF. In nucleotides, the CDR3 is TGTGCCACCAAGACGGGGGGCCCCGGCTCTGGAAACACCATATATTTT.

The DNA of the CDR3 is TGTGCCAGCAGTCTCGTAGGGACAGAAGGTAAAGCTTTCTTT. As protein: CASSLVGTEGKAFF. The genes are TRBV2 and TRBJ1-1; 7 bases align to TRBD1. The CDR3 loop spans 14 amino acids. J gave up 9 bases and V 5 bases, and 12 bases lay outside the gene matches. The germline CDR1 and CDR2 sequences are SNHLY and FYNNEI.

The rearrangement joins TRBV28 to TRBJ1-1; no clear D gene. The CDR3 runs 14 residues. Germline V CDR1 and CDR2: MDHEN, SYDVKM. V was clipped by 9 bases and J by 1 base, with 15 bases between them. In DNA form, the CDR3 reads TGTGCCAGTCCCCCTGCAGGAACGAACACTGAAGCTTTCTTT. Translating gives CASPPAGTNTEAFF.

V and J are TRBV7-2 and TRBJ2-6; a possible D gene is TRBD2 (6 bases). The CDR3 contains 19 residues. V lost 5 bases, J lost 0 bases, and 20 bases lay in between. Germline lookup yields CDR1 SGHTA and CDR2 FQGNSA. The CDR3 nucleotides read TGTGCCAGCAGCCTTTCGTGGGTAGCGGTTAGCTCTGGGGCCAACGTCCTGACTTTC. Translation: CASSLSWVAVSSGANVLTF.

The chain couples TRBV7-9 to TRBJ1-5; TRBD1 might be the D (5 bases). CDR1 is SEHNR, CDR2 FQNEAQ, per germline (reference sequence). The CDR3 covers 15 residues. V lost 3 bases and J 7 bases, leaving 16 bases between the germline ends. CDR3 in amino acids: CASSFTGGVAQPQHF. As DNA, the CDR3 is TGTGCCAGCAGCTTTACTGGGGGGGTGGCGCAGCCCCAGCATTTT.

V usage is TRBV27 and J usage is TRBJ2-1, with 7 nucleotides matching TRBD1. The CDR3 runs 14 residues. V shed 6 bases and J 5 bases; nucleotides not matched to a gene: 7. Germline assignment: CDR1 MNHEY and CDR2 SMNVEV (reference sequence). The DNA of the CDR3 is TGTGCCAGCAGCCCGGGACAGCTCCACAATGAGCAGTTCTTC. Translated: CASSPGQLHNEQFF.

V is TRBV4-2 and J is TRBJ2-2; 9 bases align to TRBD2. The CDR3 runs to 18 residues. Germline CDR1 is LGHNA and CDR2 is YNFKEQ. The ends lost 3 bases at V and 6 bases at J; junction bases unmatched: 14. The CDR3 DNA reads as TGTGCCAGCAGCCAGACCTTAGGGGGCGGGAGGGACGCCGGGGAGCTGTTTTTT. Protein product: CASSQTLGGGRDAGELFF.

The table lists this clone with a count of one. The chain joins TRBV10-1 to TRBJ1-2; TRBD1 is a possible D gene (6 bases). Germline CDR1 WNHNN, CDR2 SYGVQD (reference sequence). Trimming stripped 0 bases from V and 4 bases from J, with 9 bases between. The CDR3 contains 14 residues. The CDR3 bases are TGCGCCAGCAGTGAGTCCGGACAGTCCTATGGCTACACCTTC. Amino acids: CASSESGQSYGYTF.